The 6 T cell receptor beta chains presented below share a single source sample, sequenced in a study of human CD8 memory T cell subsets. Sequencing libraries of TCR beta were made by UMI-labeled 5' RACE. Reprocessing the 5' RACE reads, TCRdb reports a single entry for every CDR3 protein and omits DNA. The sample totals 9,500 to 12,000 distinct CDR3 sequences; its top ten clones hold around 15%. The sample was CD8+ T cells from PBMCs. These TCRs come from a human donor in good health.

CDR3 sequence: CASSSIYKNTEAFF. The gene calls are TRBV28 and TRBJ1-1. The CDR3 has 14 residues. Germline CDR1 reads MDHEN; CDR2 reads SYDVKM.

Measured by frequency, this clonotype is medium-sized. This rearrangement joins TRBV6-2 or TRBV6-3 to TRBJ2-5. The CDR3 sequence is 15 residues long. Germline V lookup: CDR1 MNHEY, CDR2 SVGEGT. The CDR3 sequence is CASSYLGNLQETQYF.

V and J are TRBV5-1 and TRBJ2-7. Germline V gives CDR1 SGHRS, CDR2 YFSETQ. CDR3 length equals 16 residues. CDR3 in amino acids: CASSLGGAAASYEQYF. The full variable domain, with the rest looked up from reference TRBV5-1 and TRBJ2-7, is KAGVTQTPRYLIKTRGQQVTLSCSPISGHRSVSWYQQTPGQGLQFLFEYFSETQRNKGNFPGRFSGRQFSNSRSEMNVSTLELGDSALYLCASSLGGAAASYEQYFGPGTRLTVT.

The gene calls are TRBV12-3 or TRBV12-4 and TRBJ2-7. The CDR3 consists of 14 residues. This chain's CDR3 is CASSLLHPSYEQYF.

This rearrangement joins TRBV10-1 to TRBJ1-1. Germline-derived CDR1 and CDR2 are WNHNN and SYGVQD (reference sequence). This CDR3 region has 15 residues. The CDR3 loop is CASSESGSGVPEAFF.

This clonotype is deemed medium-sized (0.01 to 0.1%) by its frequency. The chain combines TRBV7-9 with TRBJ1-1. The CDR3 contains 12 residues. Germline-derived CDR1 and CDR2 are SEHNR and FQNEAQ (reference sequence). CDR3 protein: CASSLGITEAFF.